This T cell receptor beta chain comes out of a study of T cells after yellow fever vaccination. As for the study in general: SMART-Seq v4 Ultra Low Input handled preparation of low-cell-number fractions.

TCR cDNA was made by 5'RACE template switching, adding a universal primer site and UMIs. Each CDR3 protein gets one entry after TCRdb re-called the 5' RACE reads with MiXCR. Of under 150,000 distinct CDR3 sequences listed, approximately 7.7% were seen once; the top ten hold around 0.73%. Many counts were recorded for this clonotype. Its antigen is not identified. Study-wide points: Once the booster was given, most primary-vaccination clones reappeared, at just under 98% for CD4 and over 85% for CD8.

CDR1 and CDR2 from the germline V gene are LGHNA and YSLEER. V shed 0 bases and J 7 bases; nucleotides not matched to a gene: 7. The CDR3 extends over 15 amino acids. This TCR derives from a man under 40 who received the YFV17D yellow fever vaccine. Source: CD4+ T cells sorted from PBMCs, taken 5 days after the yellow fever booster vaccination. The chain uses TRBV4-3 and TRBJ1-2, with 8 nucleotides matching TRBD1. The DNA of the CDR3 is TGCGCCAGCAGCCAAGATGGACAGGGTGGAACTGGCTACACCTTC. This sequence encodes CASSQDGQGGTGYTF.